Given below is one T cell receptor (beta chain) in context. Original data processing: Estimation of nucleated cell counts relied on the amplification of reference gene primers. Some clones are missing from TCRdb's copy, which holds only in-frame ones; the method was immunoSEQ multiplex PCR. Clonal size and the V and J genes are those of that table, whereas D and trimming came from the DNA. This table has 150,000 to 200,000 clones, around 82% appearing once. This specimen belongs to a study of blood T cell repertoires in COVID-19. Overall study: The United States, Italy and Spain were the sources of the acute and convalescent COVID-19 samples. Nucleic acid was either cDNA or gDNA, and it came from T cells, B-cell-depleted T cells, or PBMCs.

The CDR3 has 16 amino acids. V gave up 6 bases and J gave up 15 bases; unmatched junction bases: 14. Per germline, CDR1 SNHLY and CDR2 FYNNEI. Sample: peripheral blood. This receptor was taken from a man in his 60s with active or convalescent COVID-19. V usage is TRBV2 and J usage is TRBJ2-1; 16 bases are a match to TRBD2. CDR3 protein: CASSLKGLAGGPSWFF. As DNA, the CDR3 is TGTGCCAGCAGCCTAAAGGGACTAGCGGGAGGGCCCTCATGGTTCTTC.